What follows is one T cell receptor beta chain and its context. Clones were read by immunoSEQ multiplex PCR, and TCRdb kept only the in-frame ones, dropping some. Of tens of thousands of clones detected, less than 95% appear once; the ten largest clones hold about 13%. The entry originates in a study of OX40 agonist ivuxolimab in advanced cancers. The ends were cut back, 6 bases at V and 0 bases at J, with 14 bases in the middle. Germline values: CDR1 SGHNT, CDR2 YENEEA. This CDR3 spans 15 amino acids. The rearrangement uses TRBV11-3 and TRBJ1-1; D remains unclear. The sequence was obtained from an adult with an advanced solid tumor such as melanoma, head and neck, liver or kidney cancer. The sequencing here drew on CD4+ or CD8+ T cells sorted from blood, taken in a trial of the OX40 agonist ivuxolimab. The CDR3 sequence is CASSSTSDMNTEAFF. The CDR3 DNA reads as TGTGCCAGCAGTTCCACCAGTGATATGAACACTGAAGCTTTCTTT.